This is a list of T cell receptor beta chains from one sample in a study of CD4+ T cells in melanoma. Sequenced by immunoSEQ multiplex PCR; TCRdb stores in-frame clones only, minus some. The sample gives around 13,000 clones, about 64% of which show up once; 15% to 20% is in the top ten. The material sequenced was cells from a culture (not recorded whether cultured in vitro). These receptors were taken from a human donor with melanoma. CDR3s include the opening cysteine and the closing phenylalanine or tryptophan. The order of the fields is V gene, clone size, D gene, J gene, CDR3 protein, CDR3 DNA. D genes are given only for firm matches. The listing skips clone size in some rows; elsewhere it reads once, few, many or a size class.

TRBV6-5	-	-	TRBJ1-1	CASSFISWGDTEAFF	TGTGCCAGCAGTTTCATCTCATGGGGGGACACTGAAGCTTTCTTT
TRBV7-9	-	-	TRBJ1-4	CASSLQGWELFF	TGTGCCAGCAGCTTACAGGGATGGGAACTGTTTTTT
TRBV11-1	-	-	TRBJ1-4	CASSLAGRPEKLFF	TGTGCCAGCAGCTTAGCAGGACGCCCTGAAAAACTGTTTTTT
TRBV7-3	-	TRBD1	TRBJ2-1	CASSRDRVSNEQFF	TGTGCCAGCAGCCGCGACAGGGTCTCGAATGAGCAGTTCTTC
TRBV19	-	TRBD1	TRBJ1-6	CASSPGTGGGSPLHF	TGTGCCAGTAGTCCCGGGACAGGGGGAGGTTCACCCCTCCACTTT
TRBV29-1	few	TRBD1	TRBJ2-3	CSVGGGRASTDTQYF	TGCAGCGTTGGAGGGGGCAGGGCTAGCACAGATACGCAGTATTTT
TRBV7-3	-	TRBD1	TRBJ1-1	CASSVDRDVEAFF	TGTGCCAGCAGCGTCGACAGGGACGTTGAAGCTTTCTTT
TRBV9	-	-	TRBJ2-1	CASSVGGSYNEQFF	TGTGCCAGCAGCGTAGGAGGGTCCTACAATGAGCAGTTCTTC
TRBV29-1	-	-	TRBJ2-7	CSVADQGVEYF	TGCAGCGTTGCGGATCAGGGCGTGGAGTACTTC
TRBV5-1	-	-	TRBJ1-5	CASSLDGGGQPQHF	TGCGCCAGCAGCTTGGATGGGGGGGGTCAGCCCCAGCATTTT
TRBV7-9	medium-sized	-	TRBJ1-4	CASSPGQTNEKLFF	TGTGCCAGCAGTCCTGGACAAACTAATGAAAAACTGTTTTTT
TRBV5-6	once	-	TRBJ2-5	CASSRMGGQETQYF	TGTGCCAGCAGCCGCATGGGGGGCCAAGAGACCCAGTACTTC
TRBV2	-	TRBD2	TRBJ2-5	CASLTSGGTPETQYF	TGTGCCAGTCTGACTAGCGGGGGAACCCCAGAGACCCAGTACTTC
TRBV21-1	few	-	TRBJ2-7	CARGDRSYEQYF	TGTGCCAGGGGGGACAGATCCTACGAGCAGTACTTC
TRBV10-3	few	-	TRBJ1-1	CAISESQDLNTEAFF	TGTGCCATCAGTGAGTCGCAGGATCTGAACACTGAAGCTTTCTTT